This TCR beta chain is from a study of blood T cells in healthy people across ages. Alongside a J-beta primer mix, a sample-barcoded 5' primer served in a second PCR lasting roughly 7 to 11 cycles. Using its own MiXCR run on the 5' RACE reads, TCRdb lists one record per CDR3 protein. The sample contains more than 600,000 distinct CDR3 sequences, just under 25% of which appear only once. These records were also assigned to another study, of T cells of mothers and their children.

The source of this sequence is a boy aged 5-17 years in good health. Sequenced sample: blood.

CDR3 DNA sequence: TGTGCTAGTGGTCCGTCAGGGTCGGTATTGGCTGAGCAGTTCTTC. The encoded protein is CASGPSGSVLAEQFF. The V gene is TRBV12-5, the J gene TRBJ2-1; TRBD1 is a possible D gene (5 bases). From germline, CDR1 is LGHNT and CDR2 FRNRAP. This CDR3 has 15 residues. V lost 5 bases and J 9 bases, leaving 20 bases between the germline ends.